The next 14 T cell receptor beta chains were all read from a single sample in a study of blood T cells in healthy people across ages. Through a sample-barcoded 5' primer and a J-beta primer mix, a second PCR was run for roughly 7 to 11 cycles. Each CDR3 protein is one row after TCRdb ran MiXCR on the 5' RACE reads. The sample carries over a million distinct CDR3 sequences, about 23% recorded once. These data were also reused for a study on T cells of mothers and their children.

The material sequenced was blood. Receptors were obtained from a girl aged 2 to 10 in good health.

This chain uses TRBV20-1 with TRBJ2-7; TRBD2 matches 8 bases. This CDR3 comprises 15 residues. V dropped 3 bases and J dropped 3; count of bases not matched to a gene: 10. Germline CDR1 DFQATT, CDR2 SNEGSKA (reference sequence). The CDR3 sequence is CSASPGLADHYEQYF. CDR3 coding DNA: TGCAGTGCTAGTCCCGGACTAGCTGATCACTACGAGCAGTACTTC.

Here the CDR3 reads CSVEVMTTEQFF. The CDR3 nucleotides read TGCAGCGTTGAAGTAATGACCACTGAGCAGTTCTTC. This chain connects TRBV29-1 to TRBJ2-1; D gene unclear. The CDR3 contains 12 residues. The germline CDR1 and CDR2 sequences are SQVTM and ANQGSEA. V was pared by 1 base and J by 9 bases, with 10 bases between.

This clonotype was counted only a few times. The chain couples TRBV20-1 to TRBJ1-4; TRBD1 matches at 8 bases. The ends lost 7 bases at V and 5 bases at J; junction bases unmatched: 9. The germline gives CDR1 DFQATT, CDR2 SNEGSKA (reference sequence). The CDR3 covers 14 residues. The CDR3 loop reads CSVLPGQENEKLFF. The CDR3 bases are TGCAGTGTCCTCCCGGGACAGGAGAATGAAAAACTGTTTTTT.

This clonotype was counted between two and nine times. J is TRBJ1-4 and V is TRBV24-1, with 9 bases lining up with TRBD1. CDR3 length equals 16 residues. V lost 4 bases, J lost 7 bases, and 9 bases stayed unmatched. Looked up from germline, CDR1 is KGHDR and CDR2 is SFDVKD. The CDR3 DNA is TGTGCCACCAGTGACCATCCGGGACAGGGAGGTGAAAAACTGTTTTTT. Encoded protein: CATSDHPGQGGEKLFF.

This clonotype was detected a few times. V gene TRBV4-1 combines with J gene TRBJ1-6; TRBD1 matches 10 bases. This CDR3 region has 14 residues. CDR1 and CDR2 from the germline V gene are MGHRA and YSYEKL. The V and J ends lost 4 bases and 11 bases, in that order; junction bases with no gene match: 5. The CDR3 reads CASSLGQGDPPLHF. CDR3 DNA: TGCGCCAGCAGCCTCGGACAGGGGGATCCACCCCTCCACTTT.

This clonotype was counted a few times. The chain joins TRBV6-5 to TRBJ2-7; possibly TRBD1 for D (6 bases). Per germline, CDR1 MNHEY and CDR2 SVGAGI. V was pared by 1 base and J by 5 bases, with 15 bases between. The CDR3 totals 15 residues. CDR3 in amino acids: CASSYYTTGINEQYF. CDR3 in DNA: TGTGCCAGCAGTTACTATACTACAGGGATCAACGAGCAGTACTTC.

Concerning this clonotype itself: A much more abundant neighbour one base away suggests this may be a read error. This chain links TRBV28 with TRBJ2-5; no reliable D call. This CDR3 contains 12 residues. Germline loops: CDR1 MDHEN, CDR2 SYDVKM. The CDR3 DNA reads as TGTGCCAGCAGTTTGGATCAGGAGACCCAGCACTTC. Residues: CASSLDQETQHF.

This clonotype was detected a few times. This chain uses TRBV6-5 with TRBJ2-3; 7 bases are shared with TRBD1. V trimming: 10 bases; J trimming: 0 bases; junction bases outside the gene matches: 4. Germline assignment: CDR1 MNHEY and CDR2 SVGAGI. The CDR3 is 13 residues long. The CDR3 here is CAIWDSSTDTQYF. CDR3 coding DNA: TGTGCCATCTGGGACAGTAGCACAGATACGCAGTATTTT.

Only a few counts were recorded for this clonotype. CDR3 region: CASSSDSSGEQYF. The DNA for the CDR3 is TGTGCCAGCAGCTCGGACTCCTCAGGGGAGCAGTACTTC. J is TRBJ2-7 and V is TRBV7-8; D tentatively reads TRBD1 or TRBD2 (5 bases each). The germline gives CDR1 SGHVS, CDR2 FQNEAQ. This CDR3 comprises 13 residues. Trimming pared 4 bases from V and 7 bases from J, leaving 14 bases between.

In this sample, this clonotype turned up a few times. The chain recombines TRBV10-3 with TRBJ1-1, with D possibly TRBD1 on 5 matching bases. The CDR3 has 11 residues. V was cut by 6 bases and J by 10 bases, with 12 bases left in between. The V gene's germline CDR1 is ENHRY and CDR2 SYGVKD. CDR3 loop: CAISERGAAFF. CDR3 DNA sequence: TGTGCCATCAGCGAACGGGGCGCAGCTTTCTTT.

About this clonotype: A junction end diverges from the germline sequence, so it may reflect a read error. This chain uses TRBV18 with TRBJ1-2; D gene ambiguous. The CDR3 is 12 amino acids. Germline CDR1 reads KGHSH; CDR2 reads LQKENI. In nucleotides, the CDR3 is TGTGCTAGCTCGGAGGATGACTATGGCTACACCTTC. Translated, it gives CASSEDDYGYTF.

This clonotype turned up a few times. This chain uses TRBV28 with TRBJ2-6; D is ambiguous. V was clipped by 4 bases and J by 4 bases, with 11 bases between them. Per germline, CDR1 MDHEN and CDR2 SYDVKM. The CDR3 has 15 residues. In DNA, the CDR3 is TGTGCCAGCAGTTCTGGTGAGCTCGGGGCCAACGTCCTGACTTTC. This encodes CASSSGELGANVLTF.

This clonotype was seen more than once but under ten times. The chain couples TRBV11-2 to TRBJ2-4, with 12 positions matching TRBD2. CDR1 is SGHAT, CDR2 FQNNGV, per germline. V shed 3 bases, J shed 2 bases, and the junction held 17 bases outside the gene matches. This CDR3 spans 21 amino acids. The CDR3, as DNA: TGTGCCAGCAGCTTGATACCGACTAGCGGGAGTGGGGCGGTATCCAAAAACATTCAGTACTTC. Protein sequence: CASSLIPTSGSGAVSKNIQYF.

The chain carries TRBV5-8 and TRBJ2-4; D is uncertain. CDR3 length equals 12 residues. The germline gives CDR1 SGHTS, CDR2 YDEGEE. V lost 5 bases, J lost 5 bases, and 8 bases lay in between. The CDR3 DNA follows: TGTGCCAGCAGTTATACCGAAAACATTCAGTACTTC. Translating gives CASSYTENIQYF. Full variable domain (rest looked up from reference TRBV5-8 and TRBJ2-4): EAGVTQSPTHLIKTRGQQATLRCSPISGHTSVYWYQQALGLGLQFLLWYDEGEERNRGNFPPRFSGRQFPNYSSELNVNALELEDSALYLCASSYTENIQYFGAGTRLSVL.